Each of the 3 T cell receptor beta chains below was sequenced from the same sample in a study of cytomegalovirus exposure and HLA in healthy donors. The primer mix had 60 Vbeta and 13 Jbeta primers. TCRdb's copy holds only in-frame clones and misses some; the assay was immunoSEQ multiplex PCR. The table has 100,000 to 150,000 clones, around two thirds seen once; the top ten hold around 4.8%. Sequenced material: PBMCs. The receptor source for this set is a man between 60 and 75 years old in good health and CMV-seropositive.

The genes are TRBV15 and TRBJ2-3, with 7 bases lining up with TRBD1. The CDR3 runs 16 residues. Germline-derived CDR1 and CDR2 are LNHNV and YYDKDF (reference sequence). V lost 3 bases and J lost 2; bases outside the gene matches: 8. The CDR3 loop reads CATSRGTDQVTDTQYF. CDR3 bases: TGTGCCACCAGCAGGGGGACAGATCAGGTCACAGATACGCAGTATTTT.

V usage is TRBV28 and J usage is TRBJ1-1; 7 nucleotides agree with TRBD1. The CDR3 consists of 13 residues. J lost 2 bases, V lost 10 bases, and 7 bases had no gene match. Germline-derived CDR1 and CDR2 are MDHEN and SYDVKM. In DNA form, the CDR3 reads TGTGCCATCTCGACAGGGCCCAACACTGAAGCTTTCTTT. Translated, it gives CAISTGPNTEAFF.

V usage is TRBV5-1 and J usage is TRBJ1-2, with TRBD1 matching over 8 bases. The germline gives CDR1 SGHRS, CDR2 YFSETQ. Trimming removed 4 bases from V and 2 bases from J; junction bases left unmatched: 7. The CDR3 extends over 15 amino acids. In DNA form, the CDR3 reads TGCGCCAGCAGCGGTAACAGGGGGTTAAACTATGGCTACACCTTC. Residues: CASSGNRGLNYGYTF.